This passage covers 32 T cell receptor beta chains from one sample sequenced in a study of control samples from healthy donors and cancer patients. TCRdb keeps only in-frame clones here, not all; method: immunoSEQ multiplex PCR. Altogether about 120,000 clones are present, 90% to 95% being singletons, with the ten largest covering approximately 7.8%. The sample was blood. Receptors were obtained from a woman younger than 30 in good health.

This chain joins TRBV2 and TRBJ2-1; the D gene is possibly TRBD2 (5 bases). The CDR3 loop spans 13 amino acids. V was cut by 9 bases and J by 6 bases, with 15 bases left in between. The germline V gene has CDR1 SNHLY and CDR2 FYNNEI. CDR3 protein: CARSAVASNEQFF. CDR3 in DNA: TGTGCCAGGTCGGCAGTAGCGAGCAATGAGCAGTTCTTC.

DNA for the CDR3: TGTGCCAGCAGTTACTATGGGGGCCCGGTCGAGCAGTACTTC. This codes for CASSYYGGPVEQYF. The genes are TRBV6-2 or TRBV6-3 and TRBJ2-7, with a weak D call TRBD1 (6 bases). The CDR3 length is 14 residues. V was clipped by 1 base and J by 6 bases, with 13 bases between them. Germline assignment: CDR1 MNHEY and CDR2 SVGEGT.

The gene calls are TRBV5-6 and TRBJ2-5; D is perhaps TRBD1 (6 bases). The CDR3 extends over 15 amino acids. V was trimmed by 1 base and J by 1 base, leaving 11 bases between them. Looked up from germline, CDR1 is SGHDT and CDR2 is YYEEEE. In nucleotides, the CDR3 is TGTGCCAGCAGCTTGATACAGGGCATCCAAGAGACCCAGTACTTC. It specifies CASSLIQGIQETQYF.

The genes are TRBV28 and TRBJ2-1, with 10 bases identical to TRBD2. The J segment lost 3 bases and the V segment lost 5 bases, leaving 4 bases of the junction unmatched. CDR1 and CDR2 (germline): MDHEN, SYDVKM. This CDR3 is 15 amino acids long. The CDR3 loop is CASSQLAGDYNEQFF. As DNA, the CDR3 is TGTGCCAGCAGTCAGCTAGCGGGAGACTACAATGAGCAGTTCTTC.

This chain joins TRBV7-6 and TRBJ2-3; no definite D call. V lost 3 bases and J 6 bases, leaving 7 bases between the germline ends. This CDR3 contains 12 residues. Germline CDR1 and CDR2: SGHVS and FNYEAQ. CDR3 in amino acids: CASSLVRDTQYF. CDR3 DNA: TGTGCCAGCAGCTTGGTGAGGGATACGCAGTATTTT.

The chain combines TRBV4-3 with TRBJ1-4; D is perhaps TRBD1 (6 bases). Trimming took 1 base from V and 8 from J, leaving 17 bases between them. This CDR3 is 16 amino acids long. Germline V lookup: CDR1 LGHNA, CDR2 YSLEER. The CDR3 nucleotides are TGCGCCAGCAGCCAAGGGGGAGGCAGGGGTTCCGAAAAACTGTTTTTT. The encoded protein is CASSQGGGRGSEKLFF.

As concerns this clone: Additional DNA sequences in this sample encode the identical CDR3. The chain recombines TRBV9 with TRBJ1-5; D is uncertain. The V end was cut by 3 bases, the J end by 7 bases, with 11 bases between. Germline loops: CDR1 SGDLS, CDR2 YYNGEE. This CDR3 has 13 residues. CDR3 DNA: TGTGCCAGCAGCGCGAGTTACAGCCAGCCCCAGCATTTT. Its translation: CASSASYSQPQHF.

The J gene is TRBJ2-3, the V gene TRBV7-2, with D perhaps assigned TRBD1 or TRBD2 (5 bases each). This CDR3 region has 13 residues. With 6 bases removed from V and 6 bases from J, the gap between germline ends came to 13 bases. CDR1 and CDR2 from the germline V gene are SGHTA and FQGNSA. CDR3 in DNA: TGTGCCAGCAGTCCAACGGGGCTGGATACGCAGTATTTT. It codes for CASSPTGLDTQYF.

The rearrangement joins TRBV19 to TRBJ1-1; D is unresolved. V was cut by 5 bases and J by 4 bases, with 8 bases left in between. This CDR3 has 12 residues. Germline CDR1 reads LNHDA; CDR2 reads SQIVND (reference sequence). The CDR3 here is CASSVWGTEAFF. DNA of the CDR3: TGTGCCAGTAGTGTGTGGGGCACTGAAGCTTTCTTT.

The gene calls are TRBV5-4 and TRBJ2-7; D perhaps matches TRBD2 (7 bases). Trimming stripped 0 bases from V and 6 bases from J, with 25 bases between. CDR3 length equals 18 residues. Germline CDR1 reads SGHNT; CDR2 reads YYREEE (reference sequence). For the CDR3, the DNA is TGTGCCAGCAGCTTGGGGGTCGGGGGGCCTACCACGTCCGGCGAGCAGTACTTC. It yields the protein CASSLGVGGPTTSGEQYF.

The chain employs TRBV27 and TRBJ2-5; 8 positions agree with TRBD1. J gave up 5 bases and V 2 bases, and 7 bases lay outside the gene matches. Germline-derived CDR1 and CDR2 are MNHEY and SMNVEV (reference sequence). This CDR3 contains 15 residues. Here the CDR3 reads CASSLTGQGGETQYF. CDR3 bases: TGTGCCAGCAGTTTAACCGGACAGGGCGGCGAGACCCAGTACTTC.

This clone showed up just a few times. The CDR3 loop is CASSLRGISYNSPLHF. The CDR3 DNA follows: TGTGCCAGCAGCTTAAGAGGAATCTCCTATAATTCACCCCTCCACTTT. The chain carries TRBV7-2 and TRBJ1-6; D call uncertain. CDR1 SGHTA and CDR2 FQGNSA come from the germline V gene. The V end was cut by 2 bases, the J end by 0 bases, with 8 bases between. This CDR3 region has 16 residues.

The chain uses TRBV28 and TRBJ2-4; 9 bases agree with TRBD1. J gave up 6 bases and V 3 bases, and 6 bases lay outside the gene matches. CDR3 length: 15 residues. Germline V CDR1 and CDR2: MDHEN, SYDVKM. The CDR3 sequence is CASSFLTGGRNIQYF. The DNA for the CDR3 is TGTGCCAGCAGTTTCTTGACAGGGGGTAGAAACATTCAGTACTTC.

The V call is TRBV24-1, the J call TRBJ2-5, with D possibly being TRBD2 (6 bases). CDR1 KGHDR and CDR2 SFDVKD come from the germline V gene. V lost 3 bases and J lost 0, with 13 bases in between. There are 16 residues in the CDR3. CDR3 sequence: CATSDPWGEDQETQYF. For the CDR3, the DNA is TGTGCCACCAGTGATCCATGGGGGGAAGACCAAGAGACCCAGTACTTC.

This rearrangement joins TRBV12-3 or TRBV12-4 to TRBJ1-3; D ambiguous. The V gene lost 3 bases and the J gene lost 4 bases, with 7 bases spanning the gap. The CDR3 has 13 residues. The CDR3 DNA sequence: TGTGCCAGCAGTTTTGGAGGGGGAAACACCATATATTTT. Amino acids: CASSFGGGNTIYF.

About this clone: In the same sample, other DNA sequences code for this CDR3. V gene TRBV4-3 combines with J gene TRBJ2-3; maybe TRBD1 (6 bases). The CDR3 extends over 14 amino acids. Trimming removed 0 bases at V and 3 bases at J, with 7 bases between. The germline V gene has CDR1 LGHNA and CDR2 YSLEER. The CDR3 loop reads CASSQDQGTDTQYF. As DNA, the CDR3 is TGCGCCAGCAGCCAAGATCAGGGGACAGATACGCAGTATTTT.

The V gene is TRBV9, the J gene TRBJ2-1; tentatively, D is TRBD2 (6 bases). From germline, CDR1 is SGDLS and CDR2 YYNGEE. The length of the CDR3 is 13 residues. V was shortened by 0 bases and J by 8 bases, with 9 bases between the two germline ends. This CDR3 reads CASSVAGDYEQFF. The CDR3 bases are TGTGCCAGCAGCGTAGCGGGAGATTATGAGCAGTTCTTC.

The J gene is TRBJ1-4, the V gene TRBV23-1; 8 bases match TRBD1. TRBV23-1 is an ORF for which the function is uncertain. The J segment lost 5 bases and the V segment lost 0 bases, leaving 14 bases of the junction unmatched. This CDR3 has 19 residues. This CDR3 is CASSQSGTGRGRQNEKLFF. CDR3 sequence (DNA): TGCGCCAGCAGTCAATCTGGGACAGGTAGGGGAAGACAGAATGAAAAACTGTTTTTT.

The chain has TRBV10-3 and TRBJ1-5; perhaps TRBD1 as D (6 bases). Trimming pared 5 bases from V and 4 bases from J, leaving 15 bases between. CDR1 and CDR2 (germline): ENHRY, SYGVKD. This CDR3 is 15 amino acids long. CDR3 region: CAISSKGVDNQPQHF. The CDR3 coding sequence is TGTGCCATCAGTTCTAAGGGGGTGGATAATCAGCCCCAGCATTTT.

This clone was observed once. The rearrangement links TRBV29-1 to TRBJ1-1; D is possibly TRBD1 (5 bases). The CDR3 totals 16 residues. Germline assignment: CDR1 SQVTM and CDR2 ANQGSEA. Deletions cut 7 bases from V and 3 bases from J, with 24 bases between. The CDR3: CSGRGLTDGGDTEAFF. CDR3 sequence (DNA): TGCAGCGGGAGGGGCCTGACAGACGGCGGCGACACTGAAGCTTTCTTT.

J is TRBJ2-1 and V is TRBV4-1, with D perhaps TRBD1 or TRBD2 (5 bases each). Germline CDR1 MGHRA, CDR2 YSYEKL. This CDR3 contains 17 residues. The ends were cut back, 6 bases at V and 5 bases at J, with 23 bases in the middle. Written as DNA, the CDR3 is TGCGCCAGCAGTCCCACACCCCCGGTCTTGGGGGACAATGAGCAGTTCTTC. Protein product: CASSPTPPVLGDNEQFF.

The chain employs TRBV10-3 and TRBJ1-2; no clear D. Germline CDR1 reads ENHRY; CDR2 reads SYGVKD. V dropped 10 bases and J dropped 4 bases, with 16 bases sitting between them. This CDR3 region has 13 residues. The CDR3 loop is CATRGRNGYGYTF. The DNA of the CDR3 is TGTGCCACCCGAGGGAGGAACGGCTATGGCTACACCTTC.

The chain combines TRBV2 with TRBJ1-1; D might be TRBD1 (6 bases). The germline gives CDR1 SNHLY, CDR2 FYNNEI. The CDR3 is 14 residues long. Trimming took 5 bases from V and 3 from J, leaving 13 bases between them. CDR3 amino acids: CASSSQGRDTEAFF. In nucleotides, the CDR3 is TGTGCCAGCAGTTCTCAGGGGAGGGACACTGAAGCTTTCTTT.

CDR3 in amino acids: CASSLPQGGNTEAFF. CDR3 in DNA: TGTGCCAGTAGCCTCCCCCAGGGAGGGAACACTGAAGCTTTCTTT. This chain joins TRBV19 and TRBJ1-1; possibly TRBD1 for D (5 bases). Germline CDR1 is LNHDA and CDR2 is SQIVND (reference sequence). The CDR3 is 15 residues long. Deletions cut 6 bases from V and 1 base from J, with 15 bases between.

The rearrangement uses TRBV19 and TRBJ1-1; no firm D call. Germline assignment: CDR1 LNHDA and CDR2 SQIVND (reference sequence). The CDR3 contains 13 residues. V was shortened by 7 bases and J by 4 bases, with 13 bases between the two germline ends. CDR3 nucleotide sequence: TGTGCCAGTAAGGGCAGTAAGACCACTGAAGCTTTCTTT. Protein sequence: CASKGSKTTEAFF.

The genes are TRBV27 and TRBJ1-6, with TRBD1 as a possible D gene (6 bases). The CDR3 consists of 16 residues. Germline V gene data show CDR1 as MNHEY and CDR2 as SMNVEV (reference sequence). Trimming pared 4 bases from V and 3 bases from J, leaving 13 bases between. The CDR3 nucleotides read TGTGCCAGCAGTTCAAACAGGGTCGGCTATAATTCACCCCTCCACTTT. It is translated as CASSSNRVGYNSPLHF.

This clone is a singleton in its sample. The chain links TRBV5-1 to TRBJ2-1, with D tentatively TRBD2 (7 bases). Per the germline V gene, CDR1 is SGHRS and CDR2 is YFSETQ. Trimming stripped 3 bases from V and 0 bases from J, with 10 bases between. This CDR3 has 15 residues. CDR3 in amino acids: CASSWEGGSYNEQFF. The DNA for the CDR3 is TGCGCCAGCAGCTGGGAGGGGGGCTCCTACAATGAGCAGTTCTTC.

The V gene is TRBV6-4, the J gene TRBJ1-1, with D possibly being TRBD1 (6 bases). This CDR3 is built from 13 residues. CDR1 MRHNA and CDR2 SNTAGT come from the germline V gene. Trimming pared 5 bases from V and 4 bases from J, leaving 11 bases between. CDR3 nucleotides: TGTGCCAGCAGTACGAAGGGGGGCACTGAAGCTTTCTTT. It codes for CASSTKGGTEAFF.

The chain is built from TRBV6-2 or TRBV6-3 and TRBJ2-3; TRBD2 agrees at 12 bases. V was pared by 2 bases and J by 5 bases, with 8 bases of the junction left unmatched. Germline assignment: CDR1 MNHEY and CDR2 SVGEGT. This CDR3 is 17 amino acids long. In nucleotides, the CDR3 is TGTGCCAGCAGTTACAGGGACCTAGCGGGAGGGGAAGATACGCAGTATTTT. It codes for CASSYRDLAGGEDTQYF.

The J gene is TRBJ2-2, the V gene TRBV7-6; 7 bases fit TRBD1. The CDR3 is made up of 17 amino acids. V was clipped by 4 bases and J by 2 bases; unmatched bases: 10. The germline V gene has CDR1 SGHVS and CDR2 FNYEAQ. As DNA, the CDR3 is TGTGCCAGCAGCTCCCGAGGGTGGGACAGAAACACCGGGGAGCTGTTTTTT. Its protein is CASSSRGWDRNTGELFF. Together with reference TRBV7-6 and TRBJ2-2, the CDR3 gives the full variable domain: GAGVSQSPRYKVTKRGQDVALRCDPISGHVSLYWYRQALGQGPEFLTYFNYEAQQDKSGLPNDRFSAERPEGSISTLTIQRTEQRDSAMYRCASSSRGWDRNTGELFFGEGSRLTVL.

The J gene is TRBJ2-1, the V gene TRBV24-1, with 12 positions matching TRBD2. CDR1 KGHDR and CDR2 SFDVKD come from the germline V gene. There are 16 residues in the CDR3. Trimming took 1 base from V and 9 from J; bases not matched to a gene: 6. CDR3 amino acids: CATSDFGLAGIGEQFF. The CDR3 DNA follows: TGTGCCACCAGTGATTTCGGACTAGCGGGGATCGGTGAGCAGTTCTTC.

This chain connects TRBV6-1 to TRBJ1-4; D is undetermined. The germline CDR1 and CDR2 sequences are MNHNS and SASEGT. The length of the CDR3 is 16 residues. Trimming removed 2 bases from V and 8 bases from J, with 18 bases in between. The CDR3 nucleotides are TGTGCCAGCAGTGAATTCGTCGTTGGAACAGCAGAAAAACTGTTTTTT. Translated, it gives CASSEFVVGTAEKLFF.